Given below is one T cell receptor (beta chain) in context. The data originate from a study of cytomegalovirus exposure and HLA in healthy donors. This CDR3 has 15 amino acids. Germline V lookup: CDR1 SGHRS, CDR2 YFSETQ. V lost 0 bases to trimming and J lost 7 bases; unmatched junction nucleotides: 9. PCR amplification relied on 60 Vbeta primers (plus 13 Jbeta primers). Using immunoSEQ multiplex PCR, the repertoire was profiled, and TCRdb retains in-frame clones only, with some absent. Of 110,000 to 150,000 clones detected, about four fifths appear once; the ten largest clones hold around 4.4%. The chain links TRBV5-1 to TRBJ2-7; 8 nucleotides line up with TRBD1. The sequenced sample was PBMCs. The receptor was derived from a man aged 35-49 years in good health and CMV-seronegative. DNA for the CDR3: TGCGCCAGCAGCTTGGGGGACAGGATAATGGTGGAGCAGTACTTC. The encoded protein is CASSLGDRIMVEQYF.